Described below is a single T cell receptor (beta chain) sequence and its context. The sample comes from a study of shared clonotypes between healthy human individuals. For the study at large: A donor's plate count was three for CD4 naive and three for CD4 memory; CD8 naive had two and CD8 memory one.

Several immunoSEQ plates held equal portions of the genomic DNA taken from each subset. In replicate PCRs of sorted subsets, approximately 210 ng DNA, about 30,000 T cell genomes, was used. Clones were read by immunoSEQ multiplex PCR, and TCRdb kept only the in-frame ones, dropping some. This sample has over a million clones, with approximately 80% found just once. The CDR3 extends over 13 amino acids. V was clipped by 5 bases and J by 7 bases; unmatched bases: 5. CDR1 is SNHLY and CDR2 is FYNNEI in the germline V gene. This receptor was identified in a man aged 18 to 30 in good health. Some clones in this sample may be carry-over from other donors' samples. Sample: memory CD4+ T cells from PBMCs. Specified subset: CD45RA-negative fraction. The J gene is TRBJ1-1, the V gene TRBV2; TRBD1 matches at 9 bases. The CDR3 sequence is CASSRQGGIEAFF. The DNA of the CDR3 is TGTGCCAGCAGTCGACAGGGGGGGATTGAAGCTTTCTTT.